One sample yielded the 18 T cell receptor beta chains listed below, sequenced in a study of T cell changes during pregnancy in multiple sclerosis. Assay used: immunoSEQ multiplex PCR; TCRdb lists only in-frame clones, some missing. The repertoire holds tens of thousands of clones, with around 92% as singletons. Here the sequenced sample was peripheral blood, taken in the third trimester of pregnancy. The origin of the receptors is a female donor in good health, enrolled as a control in a pregnancy study.

This clone was seen once. This sample also contains other DNA sequences that code for the same CDR3. J is TRBJ1-1 and V is TRBV4-1, with D possibly matching TRBD1 (6 bases). Germline V gene lookup returns CDR1 MGHRA and CDR2 YSYEKL. V was shortened by 1 base and J by 10 bases, with 16 bases between the two germline ends. The CDR3 sequence is 14 residues long. The DNA of the CDR3 is TGCGCCAGCAGCCAAGGGACGGGGACAAACGCAGCTTTCTTT. This translates into CASSQGTGTNAAFF.

The chain recombines TRBV7-2 with TRBJ2-7, with D unclear. This CDR3 spans 14 amino acids. CDR1 SGHTA and CDR2 FQGNSA come from the germline V gene. The V end was cut by 8 bases, the J end by 0 bases, with 14 bases between. The DNA of the CDR3 is TGTGCCAGCTCTAAAGTGAGATTCTCCTACGAGCAGTACTTC. This translates into CASSKVRFSYEQYF.

This sequence joins TRBV29-1 and TRBJ1-1; 9 positions agree with TRBD1. The CDR3 contains 17 residues. The V gene's germline CDR1 is SQVTM and CDR2 ANQGSEA. Unmatched junction bases numbered 20, after V lost 6 bases and J lost 6 bases. The CDR3 DNA follows: TGCAGCGTCGGGGGCGCGCACAGGGGGCGCGGGGTCTCTGAAGCTTTCTTT. It yields the protein CSVGGAHRGRGVSEAFF.

This clone was observed a handful of times. The CDR3 reads CASSLGSNNYGYTF. The CDR3 region has the DNA TGCGCCAGCAGCTTGGGTAGTAATAACTATGGCTACACCTTC. V gene TRBV5-1 combines with J gene TRBJ1-2; D not certain. V was clipped by 0 bases and J by 1 base, with 7 bases between them. The germline V gene has CDR1 SGHRS and CDR2 YFSETQ. This CDR3 is built from 14 residues.

V and J are TRBV10-3 and TRBJ2-1; D is perhaps TRBD1 (5 bases). CDR1 is ENHRY, CDR2 SYGVKD, per germline. The CDR3 totals 13 residues. V was shortened by 2 bases and J by 6 bases, with 8 bases between the two germline ends. The chain's CDR3 is CAISEGARNEQFF. CDR3 DNA sequence: TGTGCCATCAGTGAGGGGGCGCGCAATGAGCAGTTCTTC.

This chain links TRBV10-3 with TRBJ1-4; 9 bases agree with TRBD1. The CDR3 sequence is 14 residues long. V lost 6 bases and J lost 6; bases outside the gene matches: 5. The V gene's germline CDR1 is ENHRY and CDR2 SYGVKD. CDR3 sequence: CAISPGQGHEKLFF. For the CDR3, the DNA is TGTGCCATCAGCCCGGGACAGGGTCATGAAAAACTGTTTTTT.

This clone was seen only once. This chain connects TRBV4-1 to TRBJ2-3; possible D gene TRBD2, 6 bases. Germline V gene lookup returns CDR1 MGHRA and CDR2 YSYEKL. V was shortened by 2 bases and J by 1 base, with 13 bases between the two germline ends. The CDR3 covers 16 residues. CDR3 nucleotide sequence: TGCGCCAGCAGCCAACCGGGGAGGCGAGGCACAGATACGCAGTATTTT. As protein: CASSQPGRRGTDTQYF.

The gene calls are TRBV15 and TRBJ2-7, with D possibly being TRBD1 (5 bases). The CDR3 is 11 amino acids. V was clipped by 4 bases and J by 6 bases, with 7 bases between them. Germline V gene data show CDR1 as LNHNV and CDR2 as YYDKDF (reference sequence). The CDR3 DNA sequence: TGTGCCACCAGCAAGGGGCGCGAGCAGTACTTC. This sequence encodes CATSKGREQYF.

The sample holds one count of this clone. This chain joins TRBV4-2 and TRBJ1-4; TRBD1 agrees at 8 bases. Per the germline V gene, CDR1 is LGHNA and CDR2 is YNFKEQ. With 3 bases clipped from V and 5 bases from J, the junction kept 5 bases outside the gene matches. The CDR3 contains 15 residues. In DNA form, the CDR3 reads TGTGCCAGCAGCCAGATGACAGGGGACAATGAAAAACTGTTTTTT. The encoded protein is CASSQMTGDNEKLFF.

This chain joins TRBV11-2 and TRBJ2-5, with 11 bases aligning to TRBD2. Trimming cost V 1 base and J 1 base; bases outside gene matches: 2. CDR3 length: 16 residues. CDR1 and CDR2 from the germline V gene are SGHAT and FQNNGV. The CDR3 bases are TGTGCCAGCAGCTTAGGGGGACTAGCGGTCCAAGAGACCCAGTACTTC. Its translation is CASSLGGLAVQETQYF.

The genes are TRBV9 and TRBJ2-1; perhaps TRBD2 as D (5 bases). The CDR3 has 18 amino acids. CDR1 is SGDLS, CDR2 YYNGEE, per germline. The CDR3 DNA reads as TGTTCTATTGCCCGGGGTCGCCGGGGTCGAGACGGAGACAATGAGCAGTTCTTC. As protein: CSIARGRRGRDGDNEQFF.

The chain carries TRBV5-6 and TRBJ2-3; no firm D call. The germline CDR1 and CDR2 sequences are SGHDT and YYEEEE. V dropped 1 base and J dropped 4 bases, with 4 bases sitting between them. The CDR3 loop spans 12 amino acids. CDR3 region: CASSLRSDTQYF. Written as DNA, the CDR3 is TGTGCCAGCAGCTTGCGGTCAGATACGCAGTATTTT.

This clone turned up a few times. Other DNA sequences from this sample encode an identical CDR3 as well. V usage is TRBV7-9 and J usage is TRBJ1-1; D is perhaps TRBD1 (5 bases). Germline V gives CDR1 SEHNR, CDR2 FQNEAQ (reference sequence). The CDR3 spans 12 residues. The V gene lost 5 bases and the J gene lost 4 bases, with 8 bases spanning the gap. The CDR3: CASSPGGTEAFF. Here the CDR3 DNA reads TGTGCCAGCAGCCCCGGGGGCACTGAAGCTTTCTTT.

The chain joins TRBV27 to TRBJ1-2, with D perhaps matching TRBD1 (6 bases). The CDR3 is made up of 13 amino acids. V dropped 6 bases and J dropped 2 bases, with 10 bases sitting between them. Per the germline V gene, CDR1 is MNHEY and CDR2 is SMNVEV (reference sequence). This CDR3 reads CASSPGQNYGYTF. CDR3 bases: TGTGCCAGCAGCCCCGGACAGAACTATGGCTACACCTTC.

J is TRBJ1-5 and V is TRBV4-1; the match to TRBD1 covers 9 bases. The V and J ends lost 7 bases and 5 bases, in that order; junction bases with no gene match: 6. The CDR3 has 14 amino acids. Germline CDR1 is MGHRA and CDR2 is YSYEKL. The CDR3 loop is CASTLDRGDQPQHF. The DNA of the CDR3 is TGCGCCAGCACCCTGGACAGGGGTGATCAGCCCCAGCATTTT.

This rearrangement joins TRBV9 to TRBJ2-7, with 8 bases lining up with TRBD2. This CDR3 is built from 13 residues. Germline V gene sequence: CDR1 SGDLS, CDR2 YYNGEE. Trimming took 3 bases from V and 1 from J; bases not matched to a gene: 0. CDR3 in DNA: TGTGCCAGCAGCGAGCGGGGGTCCTACGAGCAGTACTTC. Translation: CASSERGSYEQYF.

The V gene is TRBV7-6, the J gene TRBJ2-7; 9 bases fit TRBD2. Per the germline V gene, CDR1 is SGHVS and CDR2 is FNYEAQ. The CDR3 has 16 amino acids. J was trimmed by 1 base and V by 5 bases; bases with no gene match: 9. CDR3 in amino acids: CASSPRSGSNSYEQYF. Here the CDR3 DNA reads TGTGCCAGCAGCCCGCGTAGCGGGAGCAATTCCTACGAGCAGTACTTC. The whole variable domain, remainder taken from reference TRBV7-6 and TRBJ2-7, is GAGVSQSPRYKVTKRGQDVALRCDPISGHVSLYWYRQALGQGPEFLTYFNYEAQQDKSGLPNDRFSAERPEGSISTLTIQRTEQRDSAMYRCASSPRSGSNSYEQYFGPGTRLTVT.

The rearrangement uses TRBV7-2 and TRBJ1-1, with 7 positions matching TRBD1. CDR3 length equals 14 residues. Trimming removed 5 bases from V and 4 bases from J; junction bases left unmatched: 7. CDR1 is SGHTA and CDR2 is FQGNSA in the germline V gene. The CDR3 protein is CASSPSTGSTEAFF. The CDR3 bases are TGTGCCAGCAGCCCATCGACAGGGTCCACTGAAGCTTTCTTT. Supplemented by reference TRBV7-2 and TRBJ1-1, the full variable domain reads GAGVSQSPSNKVTEKGKDVELRCDPISGHTALYWYRQSLGQGLEFLIYFQGNSAPDKSGLPSDRFSAERTGGSVSTLTIQRTQQEDSAVYLCASSPSTGSTEAFFGQGTRLTVV.